This TCR beta chain was retrieved from a study of shared clonotypes between healthy human individuals. With 2 bases clipped from V and 3 bases from J, the junction kept 3 bases outside the gene matches. The CDR3 covers 15 residues. CDR1 KGHSY and CDR2 FQNENV come from the germline V gene. The assay was carried out at the deep level. Sequencing was performed with immunoSEQ multiplex PCR; in TCRdb, only in-frame clones are kept and a portion is missing. The table lists about 870,000 clones, 80% to 95% of them singletons. It was CD45RO-negative cells, positively selected for CCR7, that made up naive CD8 cells, with terminally differentiated effector memory CD45RA+ cells excluded. All of the donors resided in Nashville, Tennessee, and each was a Caucasian adult. A remark on this clone: As yet, its antigen is unknown.

Study outcomes and limitations: Several donors held roughly 5% of naive CD4 clonotypes in common.

J is TRBJ2-1 and V is TRBV16; 8 bases align to TRBD2. This TCR was recovered from a man younger than 45 in good health. The sample taken for sequencing was naive CD8+ T cells sorted from blood. CDR3 in amino acids: CASSQVSGSYNEQFF. The CDR3, as DNA: TGTGCCAGCAGCCAAGTCAGCGGGAGCTACAATGAGCAGTTCTTC.